The 24 T cell receptor beta chains listed next were all sequenced from one sample in a study of human T cells and chemical hapten exposure. Each CDR3 protein is one row after TCRdb ran MiXCR on the RACE reads. Among tens of thousands of distinct CDR3 sequences, 12% to 15% were seen once, and the ten largest hold approximately 4.5%. As for time point: pre-sensitization, week 0. Specified treatment: therapeutic diphenylcyclopropenone sensitization with weekly scalp DPC. Sequenced here: whole blood, sampled in connection with sensitization to the hapten diphenylcyclopropenone (DPC). All receptors come from a woman in her 50s with alopecia areata. Some clones in this sample may be carry-over from other donors' samples.

This clonotype was seen a handful of times. CDR3 in DNA: TGCGCCAGCAGCCCCCAACAGGGATTTCGGGAAAAACTGTTTTTT. As protein: CASSPQQGFREKLFF. The V and J genes are TRBV5-1 and TRBJ1-4; D might be TRBD1 (6 bases). Trimming pared 4 bases from V and 8 bases from J, leaving 18 bases between. Germline V CDR1 and CDR2: SGHRS, YFSETQ. The CDR3 spans 15 residues.

This clonotype was picked up many times. The V gene is TRBV5-4, the J gene TRBJ2-5; 8 bases map to TRBD1. Germline V lookup: CDR1 SGHNT, CDR2 YYREEE (reference sequence). With V trimmed by 4 bases and J by 3 bases, 5 bases remained unmatched. There are 14 residues in the CDR3. CDR3 sequence reads: CASSNAQGEETQYF. Here the CDR3 DNA reads TGTGCCAGCAGCAACGCACAGGGGGAAGAGACCCAGTACTTC.

V gene TRBV7-2 combines with J gene TRBJ2-1, with TRBD2 matching 9 bases. The CDR3 is made up of 15 amino acids. Germline values: CDR1 SGHTA, CDR2 FQGNSA. V shed 1 base, J shed 8 bases, and the junction held 6 bases outside the gene matches. CDR3: CASSLVASGTYEQFF. DNA for the CDR3: TGTGCCAGCAGCTTAGTCGCTAGCGGGACCTATGAGCAGTTCTTC.

In its sample, this clonotype was seen many times. This chain links TRBV29-1 with TRBJ2-5; D call uncertain. This CDR3 region has 13 residues. Germline CDR1 and CDR2: SQVTM and ANQGSEA. V shed 3 bases and J shed 2 bases, with 10 bases lying between them. For the CDR3, the DNA is TGCAGCGTTGATCGGCAGGTTCAAGAGACCCAGTACTTC. Translation: CSVDRQVQETQYF.

Only a few counts were recorded for this clonotype. This chain connects TRBV20-1 to TRBJ2-1; D perhaps matches TRBD1 (6 bases). The CDR3 consists of 15 residues. Trimming cost V 5 bases and J 4 bases, with 18 bases left between them. Germline values: CDR1 DFQATT, CDR2 SNEGSKA (reference sequence). CDR3 in amino acids: CSARRPGQRYNEQFF. CDR3 nucleotides: TGCAGTGCTCGAAGACCGGGACAAAGATACAATGAGCAGTTCTTC.

This clonotype has ten or more counts. J is TRBJ1-2 and V is TRBV29-1; the D is unclear. The germline CDR1 and CDR2 sequences are SQVTM and ANQGSEA. CDR3 length: 14 residues. Between the trimmed V and J ends, which lost 5 bases and 2 bases, there was a span of 15 bases. CDR3 in DNA: TGCAGCGTTTCGGGCGCCCCCGCCAACTATGGCTACACCTTC. Protein product: CSVSGAPANYGYTF.

This chain connects TRBV7-2 to TRBJ2-7; 11 nucleotides align to TRBD1. The CDR3 is made up of 15 amino acids. V shed 1 base and J 6 bases; nucleotides not matched to a gene: 5. CDR1 SGHTA and CDR2 FQGNSA come from the germline V gene. The CDR3 sequence is CASSLGGQGAGEQYF. CDR3 in DNA: TGTGCCAGCAGCTTAGGAGGACAGGGGGCTGGCGAGCAGTACTTC.

In its sample, this clonotype was seen many times. V and J are TRBV19 and TRBJ2-1; D is uncertain. This CDR3 spans 11 amino acids. Trimming removed 9 bases at V and 4 bases at J, with 7 bases between. CDR1 is LNHDA, CDR2 SQIVND, per germline (reference sequence). The CDR3 loop reads CASRMYNEQFF. CDR3 in DNA: TGTGCCAGCCGTATGTACAATGAGCAGTTCTTC.

This clonotype was observed a few times. The rearrangement joins TRBV20-1 to TRBJ2-6, with D perhaps matching TRBD1 (5 bases). Germline V lookup: CDR1 DFQATT, CDR2 SNEGSKA (reference sequence). Trimming pared 0 bases from V and 4 bases from J, leaving 16 bases between. This CDR3 is 17 amino acids long. As DNA, the CDR3 is TGCAGTGCTAGAGATCTTATAAGGGGCTCAGGGGCCAACGTCCTGACTTTC. It specifies CSARDLIRGSGANVLTF.

In nucleotides, the CDR3 is TGTGCCAGTAGTAAGACAGGGGACACTGAAGCTTTCTTT. It translates to CASSKTGDTEAFF. This sequence joins TRBV19 and TRBJ1-1; 8 positions agree with TRBD1. The V gene's germline CDR1 is LNHDA and CDR2 SQIVND (reference sequence). The CDR3 consists of 13 residues. V trimming: 4 bases; J trimming: 3 bases; junction bases outside the gene matches: 1.

The sample holds many counts of this clonotype. The gene calls are TRBV29-1 and TRBJ2-1; D remains unclear. The CDR3 is 12 residues long. Trimming removed 7 bases at V and 5 bases at J, with 12 bases between. The germline CDR1 and CDR2 sequences are SQVTM and ANQGSEA. Written as DNA, the CDR3 is TGCAGCGCCGAATCTACAAACAATGAGCAGTTCTTC. This encodes CSAESTNNEQFF.

This clonotype was counted between two and nine times. The CDR3 region has the DNA TGCAGCGTACCGGGACTTACCACGAACACTGAAGCTTTCTTT. It yields the protein CSVPGLTTNTEAFF. V usage is TRBV29-1 and J usage is TRBJ1-1; D possibly corresponds to TRBD1 (5 bases). CDR1 is SQVTM, CDR2 ANQGSEA, per germline. V was cut by 6 bases and J by 1 base, with 15 bases left in between. This CDR3 spans 14 amino acids.

V and J are TRBV7-6 and TRBJ1-2, with TRBD1 matching 7 bases. The CDR3 length is 15 residues. J gave up 0 bases and V 7 bases, and 8 bases lay outside the gene matches. Germline loops: CDR1 SGHVS, CDR2 FNYEAQ. CDR3 nucleotides: TGTGCCAGCAACAGGGGACGCAAGTCTAACTATGGCTACACCTTC. Residues: CASNRGRKSNYGYTF.

This clonotype has more than one count but fewer than ten. This chain uses TRBV18 with TRBJ2-4, with 7 nucleotides matching TRBD1. Per germline, CDR1 KGHSH and CDR2 LQKENI. The CDR3 sequence is 13 residues long. After removal of 4 bases from V and 9 bases from J, the junction contained 6 bases not matched to a gene. The CDR3, as DNA: TGTGCCAGCTCACAGGGGACAGCCGGCATTCAGTACTTC. Amino acid sequence: CASSQGTAGIQYF.

This clonotype was detected only a few times. V is TRBV28 and J is TRBJ2-1; D unclear. The ends were cut back, 5 bases at V and 5 bases at J, with 4 bases in the middle. From germline, CDR1 is MDHEN and CDR2 SYDVKM. This CDR3 has 11 residues. This CDR3 is CASSTHNEQFF. Here the CDR3 DNA reads TGTGCCAGCAGTACACACAATGAGCAGTTCTTC.

This clonotype was detected a few times. The V and J genes are TRBV20-1 and TRBJ2-1; D call uncertain. V lost 6 bases, J lost 4 bases, and 7 bases lay in between. Germline CDR1 reads DFQATT; CDR2 reads SNEGSKA (reference sequence). The CDR3 is 11 amino acids. CDR3 residues: CSAGLYNEQFF. The CDR3 coding sequence is TGCAGTGCAGGGTTGTACAATGAGCAGTTCTTC.

In its sample, this clonotype was seen a few times. This sequence joins TRBV5-3 and TRBJ1-5, with D hard to call. TRBV5-3 is designated an ORF whose function remains uncertain. Trimming pared 1 base from V and 9 bases from J, leaving 8 bases between. This CDR3 has 12 residues. The CDR3 loop reads CARSLMGWPQHF. DNA of the CDR3: TGTGCCAGAAGCTTGATGGGTTGGCCCCAGCATTTT.

CDR3 coding DNA: TGTGCCACCAGTGATCTTTCCCGGGAAAGCACAGATACGCAGTATTTT. Amino acids: CATSDLSRESTDTQYF. The V call is TRBV24-1, the J call TRBJ2-3; tentatively, D is TRBD2 (5 bases). V was clipped by 3 bases and J by 0 bases, with 12 bases between them. Germline assignment: CDR1 KGHDR and CDR2 SFDVKD. This CDR3 spans 16 amino acids.

This clonotype has a handful of counts. This chain joins TRBV11-2 and TRBJ2-7, with 9 bases that match TRBD2. Germline lookup yields CDR1 SGHAT and CDR2 FQNNGV. The length of the CDR3 is 13 residues. The V segment lost 8 bases and the J segment 7 bases; nucleotides outside the gene matches: 9. This CDR3 is CASGGRASGEQYF. CDR3 sequence (DNA): TGTGCCAGCGGCGGGAGGGCTTCCGGGGAGCAGTACTTC.

The sample holds a few counts of this clonotype. The chain carries TRBV5-1 and TRBJ2-3; 9 nucleotides match TRBD2. Germline V gives CDR1 SGHRS, CDR2 YFSETQ. The V gene end was trimmed by 4 bases and the J gene end by 2 bases; junction bases not matched to a gene: 8. The CDR3 extends over 16 amino acids. The CDR3 protein is CASSQSTSGPTDTQYF. CDR3 coding DNA: TGCGCCAGCAGCCAGTCGACTAGCGGCCCCACAGATACGCAGTATTTT.

This clonotype was seen more than once but under ten times. V and J are TRBV7-6 and TRBJ2-7, with TRBD2 matching over 7 bases. The V segment lost 2 bases and the J segment 4 bases; nucleotides outside the gene matches: 8. CDR1 SGHVS and CDR2 FNYEAQ come from the germline V gene. This CDR3 has 15 residues. The CDR3 protein is CASSLFSGRGYEQYF. As DNA, the CDR3 is TGTGCCAGCAGCTTATTCTCCGGGCGGGGGTACGAGCAGTACTTC.

The J gene is TRBJ2-2, the V gene TRBV10-1; D is perhaps TRBD1 (6 bases). Germline V gene sequence: CDR1 WNHNN, CDR2 SYGVQD (reference sequence). The CDR3 covers 15 residues. The V and J ends lost 2 bases and 3 bases respectively, with 10 bases between them. The CDR3 loop reads CASSETGLYTGELFF. The DNA of the CDR3 is TGCGCCAGCAGTGAGACAGGGCTGTACACCGGGGAGCTGTTTTTT.

This clonotype was seen ten or more times. The rearrangement uses TRBV6-6 and TRBJ1-2; D may be TRBD1 (5 bases). V lost 2 bases to trimming and J lost 2 bases, with 9 bases between them. CDR3 length: 14 residues. The germline CDR1 and CDR2 sequences are MNHNY and SVGAGI (reference sequence). The CDR3 DNA sequence: TGTGCCAGCAGTTACAGGGGCCTGAACTATGGCTACACCTTC. It codes for CASSYRGLNYGYTF.

The chain carries TRBV5-4 and TRBJ2-5, with TRBD2 matching over 10 bases. This CDR3 is built from 16 residues. J was trimmed by 2 bases and V by 4 bases; bases with no gene match: 8. CDR1 and CDR2 from the germline V gene are SGHNT and YYREEE (reference sequence). The DNA for the CDR3 is TGTGCCAGCAGCCGGAGCGGGAGGGTCCGACAAGAGACCCAGTACTTC. Protein sequence: CASSRSGRVRQETQYF.